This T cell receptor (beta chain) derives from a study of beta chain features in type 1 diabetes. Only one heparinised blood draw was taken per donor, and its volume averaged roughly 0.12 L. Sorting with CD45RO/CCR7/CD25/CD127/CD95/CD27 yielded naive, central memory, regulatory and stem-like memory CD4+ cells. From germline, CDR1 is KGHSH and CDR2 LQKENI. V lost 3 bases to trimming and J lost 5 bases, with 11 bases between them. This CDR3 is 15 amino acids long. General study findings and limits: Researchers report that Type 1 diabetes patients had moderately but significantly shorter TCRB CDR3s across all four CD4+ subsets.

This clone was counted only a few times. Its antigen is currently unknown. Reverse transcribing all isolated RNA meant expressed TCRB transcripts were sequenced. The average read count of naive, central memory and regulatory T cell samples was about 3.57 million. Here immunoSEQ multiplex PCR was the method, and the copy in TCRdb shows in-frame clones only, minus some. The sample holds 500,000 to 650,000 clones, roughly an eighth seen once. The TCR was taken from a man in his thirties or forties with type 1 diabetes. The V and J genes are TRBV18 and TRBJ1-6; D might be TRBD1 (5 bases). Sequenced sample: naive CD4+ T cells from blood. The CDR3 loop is CASSPGAEDNSPLHF. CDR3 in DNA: TGTGCCAGCTCACCCGGGGCGGAGGATAATTCACCCCTCCACTTT.